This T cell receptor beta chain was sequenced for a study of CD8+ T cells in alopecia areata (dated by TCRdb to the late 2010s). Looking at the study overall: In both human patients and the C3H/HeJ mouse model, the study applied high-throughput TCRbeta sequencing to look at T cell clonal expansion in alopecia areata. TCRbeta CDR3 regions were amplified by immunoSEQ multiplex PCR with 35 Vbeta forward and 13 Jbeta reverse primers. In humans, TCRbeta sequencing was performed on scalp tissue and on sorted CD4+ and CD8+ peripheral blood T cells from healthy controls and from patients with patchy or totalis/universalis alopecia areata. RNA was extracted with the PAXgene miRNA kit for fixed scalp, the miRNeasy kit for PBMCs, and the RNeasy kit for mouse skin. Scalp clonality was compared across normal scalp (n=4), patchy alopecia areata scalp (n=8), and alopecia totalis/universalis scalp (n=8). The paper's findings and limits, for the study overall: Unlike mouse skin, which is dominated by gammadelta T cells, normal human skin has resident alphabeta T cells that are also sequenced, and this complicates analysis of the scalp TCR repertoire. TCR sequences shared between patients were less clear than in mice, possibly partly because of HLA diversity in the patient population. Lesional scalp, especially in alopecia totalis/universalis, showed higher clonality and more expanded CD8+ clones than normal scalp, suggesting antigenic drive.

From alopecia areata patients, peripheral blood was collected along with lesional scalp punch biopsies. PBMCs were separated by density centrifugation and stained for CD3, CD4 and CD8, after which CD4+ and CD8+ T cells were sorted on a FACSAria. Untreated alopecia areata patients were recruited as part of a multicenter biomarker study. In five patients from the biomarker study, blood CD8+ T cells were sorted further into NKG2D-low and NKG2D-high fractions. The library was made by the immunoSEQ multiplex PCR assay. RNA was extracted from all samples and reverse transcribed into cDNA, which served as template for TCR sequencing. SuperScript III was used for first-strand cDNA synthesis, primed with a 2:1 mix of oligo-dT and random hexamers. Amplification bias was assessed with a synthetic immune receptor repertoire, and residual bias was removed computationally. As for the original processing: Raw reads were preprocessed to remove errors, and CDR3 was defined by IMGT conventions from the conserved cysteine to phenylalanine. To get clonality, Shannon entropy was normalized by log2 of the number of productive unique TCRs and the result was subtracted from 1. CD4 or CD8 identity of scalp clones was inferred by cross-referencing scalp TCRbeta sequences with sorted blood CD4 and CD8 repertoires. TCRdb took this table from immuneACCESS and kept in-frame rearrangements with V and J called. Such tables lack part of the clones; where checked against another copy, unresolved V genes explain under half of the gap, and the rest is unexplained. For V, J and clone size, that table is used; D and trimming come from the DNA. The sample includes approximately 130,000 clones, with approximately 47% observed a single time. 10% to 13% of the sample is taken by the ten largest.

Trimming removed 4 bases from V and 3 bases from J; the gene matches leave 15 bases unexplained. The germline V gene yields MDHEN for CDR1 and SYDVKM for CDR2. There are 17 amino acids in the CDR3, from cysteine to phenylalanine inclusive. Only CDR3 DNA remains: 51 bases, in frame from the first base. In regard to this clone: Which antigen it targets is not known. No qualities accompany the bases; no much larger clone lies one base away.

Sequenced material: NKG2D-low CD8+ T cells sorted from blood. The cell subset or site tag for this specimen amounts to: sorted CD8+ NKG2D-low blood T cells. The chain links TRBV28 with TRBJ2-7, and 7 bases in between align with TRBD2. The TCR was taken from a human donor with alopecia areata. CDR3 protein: CASSSTSGGTVDYEQYF. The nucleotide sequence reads TGTGCCAGCAGTTCTACGTCCGGGGGGACGGTAGACTACGAGCAGTACTTC.